Each of the 16 T cell receptor beta chains below was sequenced from the same sample in a study of cytomegalovirus exposure and HLA in healthy donors. The primer mix had 60 Vbeta and 13 Jbeta primers. Here immunoSEQ multiplex PCR was the method, and the copy in TCRdb shows in-frame clones only, minus some. The sample has more than 100,000 clones, approximately 72% seen once; the top ten hold 8% to 8.5%. Source material: PBMCs. All receptors derive from a woman aged 40 to 49 in good health and CMV-seropositive.

The chain carries TRBV27 and TRBJ1-4; D not resolved. CDR1 MNHEY and CDR2 SMNVEV come from the germline V gene (reference sequence). The V end lost 6 bases, the J end lost 6 bases, and 11 bases lay between the germline ends. The CDR3 totals 13 residues. The CDR3 region is CASSPGWDEKLFF. The CDR3 nucleotides are TGTGCCAGCAGCCCCGGGTGGGATGAAAAACTGTTTTTT. Full variable domain (rest looked up from reference TRBV27 and TRBJ1-4): EAQVTQNPRYLITVTGKKLTVTCSQNMNHEYMSWYRQDPGLGLRQIYYSMNVEVTDKGDVPEGYKVSRKEKRNFPLILESPSPNQTSLYFCASSPGWDEKLFFGSGTQLSVL.

This clone appeared a few times. The chain combines TRBV6-6 with TRBJ1-3; the D gene is possibly TRBD1 (5 bases). In germline, CDR1 is MNHNY, CDR2 SVGAGI (reference sequence). CDR3 length: 12 amino acids. V was shortened by 5 bases and J by 8 bases, with 10 bases between the two germline ends. DNA of the CDR3: TGTGCCAGCAGTCCTCGGGGGGACACCATATATTTT. Amino acid sequence: CASSPRGDTIYF.

The genes are TRBV7-2 and TRBJ1-6; D call uncertain. Per germline, CDR1 SGHTA and CDR2 FQGNSA. V was cut by 1 base and J by 5 bases, with 9 bases left in between. The CDR3 consists of 15 residues. Written as DNA, the CDR3 is TGTGCCAGCAGCTTAGGTCGGGGAAATAATTCACCCCTCCACTTT. Amino acids: CASSLGRGNNSPLHF.

V usage is TRBV5-6 and J usage is TRBJ1-6; possibly TRBD1 for D (5 bases). From germline, CDR1 is SGHDT and CDR2 YYEEEE. V lost 7 bases to trimming and J lost 10 bases, with 18 bases between them. This CDR3 spans 14 amino acids. CDR3 residues: CASSTGSIYSPLHF. CDR3 DNA sequence: TGTGCCAGCTCCACAGGCAGTATCTACTCACCCCTCCACTTT.

The CDR3 protein is CASSLRRGYGPLHF. CDR3 DNA: TGCGCCAGCAGCTTGCGCAGGGGGTATGGGCCCCTCCACTTT. The V gene is TRBV5-1, the J gene TRBJ1-6, with 7 bases that match TRBD1. CDR3 length: 14 amino acids. V was pared by 1 base and J by 13 bases, with 8 bases of the junction left unmatched. Germline V CDR1 and CDR2: SGHRS, YFSETQ.

This clone occurred a few times. CDR3 amino acids: CASSVGNGLIYEQYF. The DNA for the CDR3 is TGTGCCAGCAGCGTAGGGAACGGACTCATTTACGAGCAGTACTTC. The rearrangement uses TRBV9 and TRBJ2-5; D possibly corresponds to TRBD2 (5 bases). The closer fit of TRBJ2-7 to the DNA end suggests the J call may be wrong. Looked up from germline, CDR1 is SGDLS and CDR2 is YYNGEE. This CDR3 contains 15 residues.

The table lists this clone with a count of one. CDR3 sequence reads: CASSYGTQGNTIYF. DNA for the CDR3: TGTGCCAGCAGTTATGGGACACAAGGAAACACCATATATTTT. V is TRBV6-5 and J is TRBJ1-3, with D tentatively TRBD1 (6 bases). V was clipped by 3 bases and J by 4 bases, with 10 bases between them. This CDR3 spans 14 amino acids. Germline assignment: CDR1 MNHEY and CDR2 SVGAGI.

The chain is built from TRBV5-4 and TRBJ1-6; D is possibly TRBD1 (5 bases). The V end was cut by 2 bases, the J end by 8 bases, with 11 bases between. Germline CDR1 is SGHNT and CDR2 is YYREEE (reference sequence). The CDR3 length is 14 residues. CDR3 loop: CASSLGWGDSPLHF. In DNA, the CDR3 is TGTGCCAGCAGCTTAGGATGGGGGGATTCACCCCTCCACTTT.

V usage is TRBV6-4 and J usage is TRBJ2-3, with 9 bases matching TRBD2. Germline V CDR1 and CDR2: MRHNA, SNTAGT. This CDR3 spans 15 amino acids. V lost 3 bases and J lost 3; bases outside the gene matches: 4. CDR3 protein: CASSEIAGATDTQYF. In DNA, the CDR3 is TGTGCCAGCAGTGAAATAGCGGGGGCGACAGATACGCAGTATTTT.

The V call is TRBV7-2, the J call TRBJ1-4, with D hard to call. The CDR3 spans 15 residues. Trimming cost V 5 bases and J 5 bases, with 15 bases left between them. Germline V gene lookup returns CDR1 SGHTA and CDR2 FQGNSA. The CDR3 sequence: CASSLNGMENEKLFF. The CDR3 nucleotides are TGTGCCAGCAGCCTGAACGGGATGGAGAATGAAAAACTGTTTTTT.

This clone was seen a handful of times. The rearrangement uses TRBV4-1 and TRBJ1-2; D remains unclear. V shed 1 base and J shed 5 bases, with 14 bases lying between them. The germline V gene encodes CDR1 MGHRA and CDR2 YSYEKL. The CDR3 has 15 residues. CDR3 residues: CASSQGAQVMYGYTF. The DNA of the CDR3 is TGCGCCAGCAGCCAAGGGGCGCAGGTCATGTATGGCTACACCTTC.

V and J are TRBV29-1 and TRBJ2-1, with TRBD2 as a possible D gene (6 bases). The CDR3 extends over 12 amino acids. Germline assignment: CDR1 SQVTM and CDR2 ANQGSEA. The CDR3 region is CTTGATYNEQFF. The CDR3 nucleotides are TGCACCACGGGAGCAACCTACAATGAGCAGTTCTTC.

This rearrangement joins TRBV6-6 to TRBJ2-7; 7 nucleotides align to TRBD2. CDR1 MNHNY and CDR2 SVGAGI come from the germline V gene (reference sequence). V shed 7 bases, J shed 0 bases, and the junction held 9 bases outside the gene matches. The CDR3 has 15 residues. CDR3: CASIYDGGISYEQYF. The DNA for the CDR3 is TGTGCCAGCATCTACGACGGGGGGATCTCCTACGAGCAGTACTTC.

The genes are TRBV7-3 and TRBJ1-1, with D unresolved. Germline V lookup: CDR1 SGHTA, CDR2 FQGTGA. Trimming took 2 bases from V and 0 from J, leaving 4 bases between them. The CDR3 sequence is 13 residues long. The CDR3 bases are TGTGCCAGCAGCTTAGGCATGAACACTGAAGCTTTCTTT. This encodes CASSLGMNTEAFF.

The chain is built from TRBV25-1 and TRBJ2-7; 7 bases fit TRBD1. Trimming took 6 bases from V and 3 from J; bases not matched to a gene: 11. Germline CDR1 reads MGHDK; CDR2 reads SYGVNS. The CDR3 extends over 15 amino acids. The CDR3 region is CASSASGGFNYEQYF. CDR3 DNA: TGTGCCAGCAGCGCCTCAGGGGGTTTTAACTACGAGCAGTACTTC.

The chain is built from TRBV7-2 and TRBJ2-1; 8 nucleotides match TRBD2. Germline assignment: CDR1 SGHTA and CDR2 FQGNSA. This CDR3 comprises 15 residues. V lost 8 bases to trimming and J lost 4 bases; unmatched junction nucleotides: 10. CDR3 nucleotide sequence: TGTGCCAGCTGCAATGGGCGGGGGGCGTACAATGAGCAGTTCTTC. Amino acids: CASCNGRGAYNEQFF.